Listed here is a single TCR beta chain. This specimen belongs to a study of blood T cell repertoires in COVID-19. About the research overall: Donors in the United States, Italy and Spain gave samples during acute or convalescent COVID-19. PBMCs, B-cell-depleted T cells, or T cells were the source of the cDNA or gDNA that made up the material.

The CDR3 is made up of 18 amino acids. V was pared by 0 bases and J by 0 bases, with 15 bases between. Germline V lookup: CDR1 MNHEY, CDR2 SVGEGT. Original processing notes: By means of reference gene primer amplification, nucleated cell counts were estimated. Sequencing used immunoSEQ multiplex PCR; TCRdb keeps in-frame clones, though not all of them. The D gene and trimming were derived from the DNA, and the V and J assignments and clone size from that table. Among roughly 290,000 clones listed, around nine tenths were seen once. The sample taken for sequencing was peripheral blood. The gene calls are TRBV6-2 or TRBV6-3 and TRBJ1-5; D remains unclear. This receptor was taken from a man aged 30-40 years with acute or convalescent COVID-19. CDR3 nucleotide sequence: TGTGCCAGCAGTTACTCGACGGCCGGAGTCTATAGCAATCAGCCCCAGCATTTT. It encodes CASSYSTAGVYSNQPQHF.